This entry lists 9 T cell receptor beta chains sequenced from one sample in a study of PD-1 blockade in classical Hodgkin lymphoma. Libraries were prepared by immunoSEQ multiplex PCR; TCRdb keeps only in-frame clonotypes and omits some of them. This sample carries about 90,000 clones, just over 90% of them seen once, and the ten largest clones take 2.5% to 3.5%. Described time point: cycle 4 day 1 (C4D1), after 6 weeks of nivolumab. Every patient was affected by relapse after autologous stem cell transplantation, while exposure to brentuximab vedotin was not uniform. Material: peripheral blood mononuclear cells (PBMCs), obtained before the fourth cycle of nivolumab. The receptors stem from a human donor with classical Hodgkin lymphoma.

This chain links TRBV29-1 with TRBJ2-7; 9 nucleotides match TRBD1. This CDR3 contains 13 residues. Germline V gene sequence: CDR1 SQVTM, CDR2 ANQGSEA. J was trimmed by 3 bases and V by 4 bases; bases with no gene match: 4. CDR3 residues: CSVGRQGGYEQYF. CDR3 in DNA: TGCAGCGTTGGCCGACAGGGGGGCTACGAGCAGTACTTC.

This chain connects TRBV13 to TRBJ2-5; a weak D match, TRBD2 (6 bases). The V end was cut by 5 bases, the J end by 4 bases, with 17 bases between. Germline V gives CDR1 PRHDT, CDR2 FYEKMQ (reference sequence). This CDR3 has 15 amino acids. The CDR3 region is CASSPLGGMGETQYF. The CDR3 nucleotides are TGTGCCAGCAGCCCCCTTGGGGGGATGGGAGAGACCCAGTACTTC.

V and J are TRBV19 and TRBJ2-1, with 7 nucleotides matching TRBD2. Germline values: CDR1 LNHDA, CDR2 SQIVND (reference sequence). The CDR3 covers 16 residues. The J segment lost 2 bases and the V segment lost 5 bases, leaving 9 bases of the junction unmatched. The CDR3 region is CASSALTSATYNEQFF. In nucleotides, the CDR3 is TGTGCCAGTAGTGCCCTAACTAGCGCGACCTACAATGAGCAGTTCTTC.

The chain is built from TRBV4-3 and TRBJ1-1; TRBD1 might be the D (5 bases). The germline V and J ends were trimmed by 4 bases and 1 base, with 19 bases remaining between them. The CDR3 is 17 residues long. Germline V gives CDR1 LGHNA, CDR2 YSLEER. Here the CDR3 DNA reads TGCGCCAGCAGCCTCCTGGGGCAGTCGGAACCGAACACTGAAGCTTTCTTT. This encodes CASSLLGQSEPNTEAFF.

The genes are TRBV11-3 and TRBJ2-1; TRBD2 agrees at 11 bases. V shed 5 bases, J shed 9 bases, and the junction held 15 bases outside the gene matches. Germline values: CDR1 SGHNT, CDR2 YENEEA. The CDR3 consists of 17 residues. The CDR3, as DNA: TGTGCCAGCAGCCCAAGATTAGCGGGGGGGCCTGGGAGTGAGCAGTTCTTC. Its protein product is CASSPRLAGGPGSEQFF.

This clone showed up just a few times. The gene calls are TRBV9 and TRBJ1-3; D gene ambiguous. This CDR3 is 17 amino acids long. Trimming cost V 0 bases and J 0 bases, with 13 bases left between them. CDR1 SGDLS and CDR2 YYNGEE come from the germline V gene. CDR3 loop: CASSVAGEGPSGNTIYF. The CDR3 DNA reads TGTGCCAGCAGCGTAGCCGGGGAGGGCCCCTCTGGAAACACCATATATTTT.

The V and J genes are TRBV7-8 and TRBJ1-1; D ambiguous. Trimming pared 2 bases from V and 6 bases from J, leaving 10 bases between. The CDR3 covers 13 residues. Germline V gives CDR1 SGHVS, CDR2 FQNEAQ. CDR3 bases: TGTGCCAGCAGCTTACGGTCCAACGCTGAAGCTTTCTTT. Its translation is CASSLRSNAEAFF.

This rearrangement joins TRBV28 to TRBJ2-7, with TRBD1 matching 9 bases. The CDR3 is 14 amino acids. Trimming at V came to 6 bases and at J to 3 bases, leaving 6 bases not matched to a gene. Per the germline V gene, CDR1 is MDHEN and CDR2 is SYDVKM. CDR3 DNA: TGTGCCAGCAGAAGCCGGGACAGGGTCTACGAGCAGTACTTC. Encoded protein: CASRSRDRVYEQYF.

The chain couples TRBV4-2 to TRBJ2-3; TRBD2 agrees at 7 bases. The germline gives CDR1 LGHNA, CDR2 YNFKEQ. The CDR3 has 16 residues. J was trimmed by 4 bases and V by 3 bases; bases with no gene match: 10. This CDR3 reads CASSQEMTSMPDTQYF. The CDR3 nucleotides are TGTGCCAGCAGCCAGGAAATGACTAGCATGCCAGATACGCAGTATTTT.